The present entry profiles one T cell receptor (beta chain) with its context. As yet, its antigen is unknown. A read error may produce the germline difference seen at one junction end. Germline V gene sequence: CDR1 LNHNV, CDR2 YYDKDF (reference sequence). The CDR3 length is 13 residues. This specimen comes from a study of CD8+CD57+ T cells in acquired aplastic anemia. Study observations and caveats: CD8+CD57+ cells in patients trailed total CD4+ and CD8+ pools in diversity.

Genomic DNA, serving as template, underwent TCR beta VDJ and CDR3 profiling. TCRdb processed the reads anew with MiXCR; each CDR3 protein has one entry. Of 17,000 or so distinct CDR3 sequences listed, over 35% were seen once; the top ten hold just over 85%. It was patients with CD8+CD57+ cell expansion by flow cytometry who were chosen for sequencing. Every patient had severe acquired aplastic anemia. The clonotype originates from a human donor with aplastic anemia. Material: CD8+CD57+ T cells sorted from PBMCs. Subset denoted: bead-enriched CD8+CD57+ effector memory T cells from SAA patients. The chain is built from TRBV15 and TRBJ1-1; D remains unclear. CDR3 sequence (DNA): TGTGCCACCAGCAGGGAACCTCGGTCTGAAGCTTCCTTT. Translation: CATSREPRSEASF. The variable domain in full, completed from reference TRBV15 and TRBJ1-1, reads DAMVIQNPRYQVTQFGKPVTLSCSQTLNHNVMYWYQQKSSQAPKLLFHYYDKDFNNEADTPDNFQSRRPNTSFCFLDIRSPGLGDTAMYLCATSREPRSEASFGQGTRLTVV.